Shown below are 3 T cell receptor beta chains from a single sample sequenced in a study of breast tumors, draining lymph nodes, adjacent tissues. Axillary draining lymph nodes of breast cancer patients supplied the node samples. TCRdb ran MiXCR on the multiplex PCR reads and lists one entry per CDR3 protein. This sample has over 200,000 distinct CDR3 sequences, with around 32% found just once. The source material was axillary lymph node tissue. The receptor source for this set is a female donor with breast cancer. Some clones in this sample may be carry-over from other donors' samples.

This clonotype was seen repeatedly, ten times or more. J is TRBJ2-5 and V is TRBV7-2, with TRBD2 matching over 8 bases. The CDR3 spans 14 residues. Germline V gene data show CDR1 as SGHTA and CDR2 as FQGNSA. The J segment lost 7 bases and the V segment lost 5 bases, leaving 9 bases of the junction unmatched. CDR3 sequence (DNA): TGTGCCAGCAGCCGGGAGGGGAGGGAGGGGACCCAGTACTTC. It translates to CASSREGREGTQYF.

V and J are TRBV7-2 and TRBJ2-5; 7 bases line up with TRBD2. J lost 4 bases, V lost 5 bases, and 7 bases had no gene match. There are 14 residues in the CDR3. CDR1 and CDR2 from the germline V gene are SGHTA and FQGNSA. The CDR3 DNA reads as TGTGCCAGCAGCCCAGCGGGAAATGGAGAGACCCAGTACTTC. Translating it yields CASSPAGNGETQYF.

As regards this clonotype: This may come from a read error, since a much larger clone is one base off. The J gene is TRBJ2-1, the V gene TRBV3-1, with 10 bases aligning to TRBD2. Germline values: CDR1 LGHDT, CDR2 YNNKEL (reference sequence). Unmatched junction bases numbered 9, after V lost 4 bases and J lost 6 bases. The CDR3 is made up of 16 amino acids. The CDR3 DNA is TGTGCCAGCAGCCTAGCGGGAGGTACAGTTGGCAATGAGCAGTTCTTC. Translating it yields CASSLAGGTVGNEQFF.